This TCR beta chain came from a study of OX40 agonist ivuxolimab in advanced cancers. Study at large: Prior checkpoint blockade (anti-PD-1, anti-PD-L1 or anti-CTLA-4) was permitted; 35% to 50% had it.

Data came from immunoSEQ multiplex PCR; TCRdb stores just in-frame clones and leaves some out. Of tens of thousands of clones listed, around nine tenths are singletons. V lost 3 bases, J lost 4 bases, and 1 base stayed unmatched. CDR1 and CDR2 (germline): LGHNA, YNFKEQ. The CDR3 is 14 residues long. The V and J genes are TRBV4-2 and TRBJ2-7; 12 nucleotides agree with TRBD2. This TCR came from an adult with an advanced solid tumor such as melanoma, head and neck, liver or kidney cancer. The sequencing used CD4+ or CD8+ T cells sorted from blood, collected in a trial of the OX40 agonist ivuxolimab. The CDR3 DNA follows: TGTGCCAGCAGCCAGACTAGCGGGGGATACGAGCAGTACTTC. Encoded protein: CASSQTSGGYEQYF.